This paragraph covers one T cell receptor (beta chain) sequence. In assigning cohorts, the study relied on participant-reported clinical history. The data belong to a study of blood T cell repertoires in COVID-19. CDR1 SQVTM and CDR2 ANQGSEA come from the germline V gene. V trimming: 5 bases; J trimming: 5 bases; junction bases outside the gene matches: 10. This CDR3 is 14 amino acids long. Data came from immunoSEQ multiplex PCR; TCRdb stores just in-frame clones and leaves some out. Of approximately 220,000 clones detected, roughly 90% appear once; the ten largest clones hold 2.6%. The V call is TRBV29-1, the J call TRBJ2-7, with 9 bases aligning to TRBD1. The sequence was obtained from a woman under 40 with acute COVID-19. Sequencing was done on a sample of PBMCs or T cells enriched from blood (not recorded which). DNA for the CDR3: TGCAGCGTTAAATCGGGACAGGGTCCCCACGAGCAGTACTTC. Translated, it gives CSVKSGQGPHEQYF.